These 26 T cell receptor beta chains share one sample of origin, sequenced in a study of T cell repertoires in cytomegalovirus infection. Their antigens remain unidentified. Each CDR3 protein gets one entry after TCRdb re-called the reads with MiXCR. The data show around 47,000 distinct CDR3 sequences, with around 19% seen just once and around 80% held by the top ten. The sample consisted of CD8+ T cells from cultured PBMCs, taken from culture after CMV antigen stimulation. The origin of the receptors is a human donor in good health (CMV status not recorded). Some clones in this sample may be carry-over from other donors' samples.

This clonotype was seen a handful of times. The chain carries TRBV11-2 and TRBJ2-7, with TRBD2 identical over 10 bases. Germline CDR1 is SGHAT and CDR2 is FQNNGV. V was clipped by 1 base and J by 2 bases; unmatched bases: 5. The CDR3 sequence is 16 residues long. This chain's CDR3 is CASSLVRTSGPYEQYF. In DNA form, the CDR3 reads TGTGCCAGCAGCTTAGTACGGACTAGCGGCCCCTACGAGCAGTACTTC.

The gene calls are TRBV7-9 and TRBJ2-1; 13 nucleotides agree with TRBD2. Per germline, CDR1 SEHNR and CDR2 FQNEAQ (reference sequence). The CDR3 totals 17 residues. The V gene end was trimmed by 3 bases and the J gene end by 0 bases; junction bases not matched to a gene: 2. The CDR3, as DNA: TGTGCCAGCAGCTTGACTAGCGGGGGGAGCTCCTACAATGAGCAGTTCTTC. It specifies CASSLTSGGSSYNEQFF.

The V gene is TRBV7-2, the J gene TRBJ2-5; 7 bases align to TRBD2. The J segment lost 5 bases and the V segment lost 1 base, leaving 7 bases of the junction unmatched. The V gene's germline CDR1 is SGHTA and CDR2 FQGNSA. The CDR3 sequence is 15 residues long. CDR3 amino acids: CASSLGGGVRETQYF. The CDR3 DNA is TGTGCCAGCAGCTTAGGCGGGGGAGTCCGGGAGACCCAGTACTTC.

This clonotype was counted a few times. V gene TRBV12-3 or TRBV12-4 combines with J gene TRBJ2-1; 9 bases agree with TRBD2. CDR3 length equals 17 residues. Trimming removed 0 bases from V and 8 bases from J; junction bases left unmatched: 11. The CDR3 loop is CASSLARRGGHIDEQFF. CDR3 sequence (DNA): TGTGCCAGCAGTTTAGCGCGGCGGGGGGGCCATATTGATGAGCAGTTCTTC.

This clonotype occurred a few times. V is TRBV7-2 and J is TRBJ1-1; no clear D. Germline assignment: CDR1 SGHTA and CDR2 FQGNSA. Trimming pared 2 bases from V and 3 bases from J, leaving 13 bases between. The CDR3 length is 15 residues. CDR3 in DNA: TGTGCCAGCAGCTTACAGAACTATATGGACACTGAAGCTTTCTTT. It translates to CASSLQNYMDTEAFF.

V is TRBV12-3 or TRBV12-4 and J is TRBJ2-1; 10 positions agree with TRBD1. V was pared by 3 bases and J by 4 bases, with 3 bases of the junction left unmatched. The CDR3 contains 15 residues. CDR3 region: CASSFGQGVYNEQFF. DNA for the CDR3: TGTGCCAGCAGTTTCGGACAGGGGGTTTACAATGAGCAGTTCTTC.

The sample holds a few counts of this clonotype. The chain employs TRBV7-2 and TRBJ1-2; 9 positions match TRBD1. The germline V gene encodes CDR1 SGHTA and CDR2 FQGNSA. V shed 1 base, J shed 7 bases, and the junction held 7 bases outside the gene matches. This CDR3 has 15 amino acids. In DNA, the CDR3 is TGTGCCAGCAGCTTAGGCCGGGACAGGGTCGGTGGCTACACCTTC. This gives the protein CASSLGRDRVGGYTF.

This clonotype was found a few times. The chain is built from TRBV7-9 and TRBJ2-2; 7 nucleotides line up with TRBD1. Germline-derived CDR1 and CDR2 are SEHNR and FQNEAQ (reference sequence). Trimming at V came to 9 bases and at J to 6 bases, leaving 13 bases not matched to a gene. The CDR3 loop spans 15 amino acids. The CDR3 is CASTPEGARSGELFF. The DNA of the CDR3 is TGTGCCAGTACTCCAGAGGGGGCTCGATCCGGGGAGCTGTTTTTT.

The rearrangement joins TRBV28 to TRBJ1-6, with a possible D match to TRBD1 (6 bases). CDR3 length: 13 amino acids. Trimming cost V 8 bases and J 10 bases, with 15 bases left between them. Germline assignment: CDR1 MDHEN and CDR2 SYDVKM. The CDR3 loop is CASLLRGESPLHF. For the CDR3, the DNA is TGTGCCAGCCTGCTAAGGGGGGAATCACCCCTCCACTTT.

This clonotype was counted a few times. CDR3 region: CASSTYRTNTEAFF. CDR3 DNA sequence: TGTGCCAGCAGTACATACAGGACGAACACTGAAGCTTTCTTT. The chain couples TRBV27 to TRBJ1-1; a weak D match, TRBD1 (5 bases). V was trimmed by 5 bases and J by 1 base, leaving 11 bases between them. CDR3 length equals 14 residues. Germline V gene data show CDR1 as MNHEY and CDR2 as SMNVEV (reference sequence).

Only one count was recorded for this clonotype. This chain joins TRBV4-1 and TRBJ1-1; 8 bases agree with TRBD1. The CDR3 has 15 amino acids. Per germline, CDR1 MGHRA and CDR2 YSYEKL. Trimming removed 1 base from V and 4 bases from J; junction bases left unmatched: 5. The CDR3, as DNA: TGCGCCAGCAGCCAAGCGACAGGGGCGGGCACTGAAGCTTTCTTT. It specifies CASSQATGAGTEAFF.

This clonotype was counted only a few times. Here the CDR3 DNA reads TGTGCCAGCAGCTTGGAACGGCCACAAGAGACCCAGTACTTC. Amino acid sequence: CASSLERPQETQYF. The rearrangement uses TRBV5-8 and TRBJ2-5; unclear D gene. The CDR3 is made up of 14 amino acids. CDR1 is SGHTS and CDR2 is YDEGEE in the germline V gene. Trimming removed 0 bases at V and 2 bases at J, with 8 bases between.

This clonotype appeared a few times. The rearrangement links TRBV19 to TRBJ2-4, with D possibly being TRBD1 (5 bases). Germline V gene lookup returns CDR1 LNHDA and CDR2 SQIVND (reference sequence). Trimming cost V 0 bases and J 6 bases, with 18 bases left between them. CDR3 length equals 17 residues. The CDR3 coding sequence is TGTGCCAGTAGTATAGAACCTCTGAGGATAAGGGGAAACATTCAGTACTTC. As protein: CASSIEPLRIRGNIQYF.

This clonotype came up a few times. The rearrangement joins TRBV6-6 to TRBJ2-7; 8 bases line up with TRBD1. The CDR3 sequence is 14 residues long. Losses at the gene ends were 5 bases for V and 4 bases for J; bases not matched to a gene: 7. Germline CDR1 MNHNY, CDR2 SVGAGI (reference sequence). The CDR3 loop reads CASSPKGQVYEQYF. CDR3 nucleotides: TGTGCCAGCAGTCCCAAGGGACAGGTGTACGAGCAGTACTTC.

The sample holds a few counts of this clonotype. A read error may account for a junction end that differs from germline. The chain has TRBV7-6 and TRBJ2-3, with a tentative D call TRBD2 (5 bases). Per germline, CDR1 SGHVS and CDR2 FNYEAQ. The CDR3 totals 16 residues. CDR3 loop: CASSLARGSSTDTQYF. CDR3 coding DNA: TGTGCCAGCAGCCTAGCTCGCGGCTCTAGCACAGATACGCAGTATTTT. Full variable domain (missing parts from reference TRBV7-6 and TRBJ2-3): GAGVSQSPRYKVTKRGQDVALRCDPISGHVSLYWYRQALGQGPEFLTYFNYEAQQDKSGLPNDRFSAERPEGSISTLTIQRTEQRDSAMYRCASSLARGSSTDTQYFGPGTRLTVL.

This clonotype was seen a few times. The CDR3 here is CASGAWTGSGNTIYF. CDR3 in DNA: TGTGCCAGCGGAGCCTGGACGGGCTCTGGAAACACCATATATTTT. The rearrangement links TRBV7-9 to TRBJ1-3; D is uncertain. Germline CDR1 SEHNR, CDR2 FQNEAQ (reference sequence). The CDR3 is made up of 15 amino acids. Trimming took off 8 bases at V and 0 bases at J, with 14 bases between the two ends.

This clonotype was found a few times. The CDR3 reads CASTTDRGLSDTQYF. The CDR3 bases are TGTGCCAGCACCACCGACAGGGGGCTATCAGATACGCAGTATTTT. The rearrangement uses TRBV9 and TRBJ2-3; 10 bases map to TRBD1. Germline trimming cut 6 bases from V and 4 bases from J; bases unmatched to any gene: 8. The germline CDR1 and CDR2 sequences are SGDLS and YYNGEE. The CDR3 consists of 15 residues. Combining the CDR3 with reference TRBV9 and TRBJ2-3 gives the whole variable domain DSGVTQTPKHLITATGQRVTLRCSPRSGDLSVYWYQQSLDQGLQFLIQYYNGEERAKGNILERFSAQQFPDLHSELNLSSLELGDSALYFCASTTDRGLSDTQYFGPGTRLTVL.

In this sample, this clonotype turned up a few times. The V and J genes are TRBV27 and TRBJ2-5; D remains unclear. The CDR3 has 15 amino acids. Germline V gene lookup returns CDR1 MNHEY and CDR2 SMNVEV (reference sequence). The V and J ends lost 2 bases and 3 bases respectively, with 13 bases between them. In DNA, the CDR3 is TGTGCCAGCAGTTTAACTTTTATTGGGGAAGAGACCCAGTACTTC. This gives the protein CASSLTFIGEETQYF.

This chain links TRBV6-1 with TRBJ1-2; D call uncertain. V was trimmed by 0 bases and J by 4 bases, leaving 12 bases between them. This CDR3 region has 15 residues. The germline gives CDR1 MNHNS, CDR2 SASEGT. CDR3 DNA: TGTGCCAGCAGTGAAGCGAGGGCCTCAACCTATGGCTACACCTTC. This codes for CASSEARASTYGYTF.

In its sample, this clonotype was seen many times. The chain recombines TRBV6-5 with TRBJ2-2; no reliable D call. V lost 0 bases and J lost 2, with 7 bases in between. The germline V gene encodes CDR1 MNHEY and CDR2 SVGAGI. This CDR3 has 15 amino acids. This CDR3 reads CASSYSIKNTGELFF. The DNA of the CDR3 is TGTGCCAGCAGTTACTCTATAAAAAACACCGGGGAGCTGTTTTTT.

The chain uses TRBV4-1 and TRBJ1-1; no firm D call. Germline V lookup: CDR1 MGHRA, CDR2 YSYEKL. The CDR3 contains 15 residues. V was clipped by 0 bases and J by 5 bases, with 13 bases between them. This chain's CDR3 is CASSQDPLGSTEAFF. CDR3 DNA: TGCGCCAGCAGCCAAGATCCGTTGGGGTCTACTGAAGCTTTCTTT.

DNA for the CDR3: TGTGCCAGCAGCTTAGCAGAGTTGGCGGAGACCCAGTACTTC. Translation gives CASSLAELAETQYF. The rearrangement uses TRBV7-2 and TRBJ2-5; D remains ambiguous. Between the trimmed V and J ends, which lost 0 bases and 5 bases, there was a span of 10 bases. The germline CDR1 and CDR2 sequences are SGHTA and FQGNSA. The CDR3 contains 14 residues.

The gene calls are TRBV19 and TRBJ1-1; TRBD1 is a possible D gene (5 bases). V was clipped by 7 bases and J by 7 bases, with 22 bases between them. The CDR3 has 15 residues. The germline V gene has CDR1 LNHDA and CDR2 SQIVND (reference sequence). The CDR3 spells CASTPFLDTADEAFF. The CDR3 DNA reads TGTGCCAGTACCCCATTTCTGGACACAGCGGATGAAGCTTTCTTT.

The chain joins TRBV10-2 to TRBJ1-2; TRBD1 agrees at 8 bases. The CDR3 runs 14 residues. Trimming cost V 4 bases and J 4 bases; bases outside gene matches: 5. Germline CDR1 and CDR2: WSHSY and SAAADI. The CDR3 is CASSVLDRGYGYTF. CDR3 sequence (DNA): TGCGCCAGCAGTGTCCTAGACAGGGGCTATGGCTACACCTTC.

The chain recombines TRBV6-1 with TRBJ1-3; TRBD1 agrees at 12 bases. V trimming: 5 bases; J trimming: 1 base; junction bases outside the gene matches: 9. The V gene's germline CDR1 is MNHNS and CDR2 SASEGT. The CDR3 runs 18 residues. CDR3: CASSRPGQGASSGNTIYF. The CDR3 DNA reads as TGTGCCAGCAGTCGACCGGGACAGGGGGCCTCTTCTGGAAACACCATATATTTT.

This clonotype was recorded a few times. V gene TRBV27 combines with J gene TRBJ1-6; no clear D gene. V was pared by 2 bases and J by 9 bases, with 11 bases between. The germline V gene has CDR1 MNHEY and CDR2 SMNVEV (reference sequence). This CDR3 has 14 amino acids. The CDR3 coding sequence is TGTGCCAGCAGTTTAGTAGGGATTTCTTCACCCCTCCACTTT. Translated, it gives CASSLVGISSPLHF.